This T cell receptor beta chain is drawn from a study of T cell responses to AZD1222 COVID-19 vaccine. Points on this clone: Its antigen is undetermined.

Sequenced by immunoSEQ multiplex PCR; TCRdb stores in-frame clones only, minus some. The sample includes 100,000 or so clones, roughly 89% of them seen just once. This CDR3 comprises 13 residues. CDR1 is LGHDT and CDR2 is YNNKEL in the germline V gene (reference sequence). V lost 5 bases, J lost 6 bases, and 3 bases stayed unmatched. Study-level results: No repertoire was sampled before or during the peak T cell response, only after it.

J is TRBJ1-2 and V is TRBV3-1 (or the pseudogene TRBV3-2), with 10 positions matching TRBD1. The TCR comes from an adult who received the AZD1222 COVID-19 vaccine. Sequenced material: peripheral blood, taken 28 days after the second AZD1222 dose. In DNA form, the CDR3 reads TGTGCCAGCAGCTACGGACAGGGGGATGGCTACACCTTC. Protein product: CASSYGQGDGYTF.